Below, one TCR beta chain is given with its context. Its antigen is not yet known. No base qualities exist here, and no much larger clone lies one base off it. From cysteine to phenylalanine, the CDR3 is 16 amino acids long. Here the CDR3 DNA is all that survives: 48 bases in frame from base 1. Via the germline V gene, CDR1 is SGHVS and CDR2 FNYEAQ. V and J are trimmed by 5 bases and 7 bases, and the gene matches miss 11 bases of the junction. Naive CD4 T cells, defined as CD45RO-negative and CD62L-positive, were isolated from PBMCs by fluorescence-activated cell sorting. From each donor, around 51 ml of fresh peripheral blood was taken, and Ficoll density centrifugation was then used to isolate PBMCs. Sorting was performed on a FACSAria III instrument, with purity above 90% for all samples. The QIAGEN blood and tissue kit was used to extract genomic DNA from sorted cells, and the DNA was quantified on a NanoDrop 1000. Deep sequencing and quantification of TCR alpha and beta chains were performed on the immunoSEQ platform by multiplex PCR of genomic DNA. Per the source publication's procedure: TCR sequences were annotated using IMGT gene and region definitions. As a stand-in for the preselection repertoire, out-of-frame rearrangements were used and set against in-frame clonotypes. The iCHAO1 estimator supplied with the immunoSEQ platform was used to estimate repertoire size. A Gini index based on the Lorenz curve was applied to in-frame amino acid clonotypes to measure clonal inequality. The intersect function of the R package tcR was used to count shared clonotypes, and the Jaccard index was used to score similarity. V, J and V-J usage frequencies went into a principal component analysis run with the R prcomp function, with no normalization applied. TCRdb provides this immuneACCESS table in a form limited to in-frame rearrangements. Some clones are lacking; in checked studies, under half of them reflect an unresolved V gene, and why the rest are absent is not known. The V and J calls and the clone size are those of that table, but D and trimming were determined from the DNA. The table for this sample lists tens of thousands of clones; over 85% of them were counted only once. The ten top clones hold 1.2% to 1.5% of the sample.

The data derive from a study of human versus mouse CDR3 diversity and MHC coevolution (dated by TCRdb to 2016 to 2017). Looking at the study overall: According to reports, the immunoSEQ assay can detect one in 200,000 T cells and keeps multiplex PCR amplification bias to a minimum. Human naive CD4 T cell repertoires served as a reference for TCR selection on multiple MHC II alleles, compared against human-TCR-locus transgenic mice with single MHC II. Three healthy volunteer blood donors were included in the human cohort, with one aged 30 to 40, one aged 40 to 50 and one aged 60 to 70 at collection. Valid reads per sample ranged from 0.6 x 10^7 to 1.6 x 10^7 across mouse and human samples.

Overall study outcomes, separate from this receptor: Repertoire diversity was not regarded as directly comparable between humans and mice because human T cells were selected on roughly 6 MHC II alleles. Among all the groups compared, the lowest clonal inequality scores came from most of the three human donors. On average, humans had more CDR3 deletions and insertions than mice did, pointing to greater exonuclease and TdT activity. The largest TCR beta repertoire according to iCHAO1 estimates belonged to humans, at about 1.5 million clonotypes, a result attributed likely to selection by multiple MHC II molecules.

The sample consisted of naive CD4+ T cells from blood. Read against the paper, the sample's cell subset or site label means: CD45RO-negative CD62L-positive naive CD4 T cells. This clonotype originated in a person aged 30-69 years in good health. In this chain, TRBV7-6 is recombined with TRBJ1-4; 9 bases in the middle match TRBD1. The CDR3 is CASSRNLQGAGEKLFF. The DNA sequence follows: TGTGCCAGCAGCCGAAACCTACAGGGGGCAGGTGAAAAACTGTTTTTT.